The T cell receptor beta chain under discussion was sequenced for a study of blood T cell repertoires in COVID-19. Points on this clone: The junction departs from the called germline gene at one end, perhaps through a read error.

This CDR3 comprises 15 residues. The V gene's germline CDR1 is SGHTA and CDR2 FQGTGA. Clones were sequenced by immunoSEQ multiplex PCR, and TCRdb holds only the in-frame ones, with some missing. The sample yields 140,000 or so clones, roughly 89% seen once. This sequence joins TRBV7-3 and TRBJ1-2; 7 nucleotides line up with TRBD1. Sequencing was performed on peripheral blood. This TCR was recovered from a human donor in a cohort sampled during active COVID-19. In nucleotides, the CDR3 is TGTGCCAGCAGCTCACCGGGACAGCTTAACTATGGCCACACCTTC. This gives the protein CASSSPGQLNYGHTF.